This T cell receptor beta chain came from a study of beta chain features in type 1 diabetes (dated by TCRdb to between 2018 and 2020). Regarding the complete study: Mean age, gender distribution, total cell number and subset yield did not differ between patients and healthy donors. A total of over 90,000,000 sorted cells were examined across all samples, and a strong correlation was observed between cell number per subset and RNA yield. The study compared TCRB repertoires of sorted circulating CD4+ T cell subsets between recently diagnosed type 1 diabetes patients and matched healthy donors. Regulatory and stem cell-like memory subsets were isolated from only 8 patients and roughly eight healthy donors, whereas naive and central memory subsets came from all 30 or so donors. Overall results and qualifications from the work: The naive, central memory and regulatory TCRB repertoires appeared to resemble one another more closely among patients than among healthy donors. Only small numbers of individuals were included in the HLA sub-analyses, which left unresolved whether HLA type had any influence on TCRB rearrangement. Sequencing cDNA rather than genomic DNA could over-represent highly expressing activated cells, although activation and CD3 levels did not differ between groups. At VDJ recombination sites, type 1 diabetes patients had fewer insertions and more deleted nucleotides, which implies abnormalities in thymic rearrangement. PCR might favor shorter templates, but patient and control samples were amplified and corrected together, so any skew would affect both groups equally. Type 1 diabetes patients showed a moderate but significant shortening of TCRB CDR3 length in all four CD4+ subsets.

About this clone: Its antigen is not yet known. No base quality values were provided; no much bigger clone lies one nucleotide off.

The entire isolated RNA was reverse transcribed using the High Capacity cDNA Reverse Transcription Kit, and thus expressed TCRB transcripts were sequenced. Deep immunoSEQ sequencing was applied to naive, central memory and regulatory T cell samples, giving an average of about 3.8 million total reads per sample. Sorted cells were lysed in RLT buffer and RNA was extracted with DNase-treated RNeasy Micro or Mini kits, depending on cell number. Each cell subset was processed on its own to prevent cross-contamination, while patient and healthy donor samples were processed together. TCRB sequences were amplified from cDNA with the immunoSEQ multiplex PCR, producing 87-bp fragments spanning the CDR3 region. Sequencing of the amplicons was done on the Illumina HiSeq platform. From the authors' description of their analysis: Synthetic template baselines were used to correct PCR bias computationally, reads within Hamming distance 2 were collapsed, and singletons that could not be merged were discarded. Reads were aligned to IMGT to assign V, D and J genes, CDR3 length, and insertions or deletions at six rearrangement sites. Clonotype counts were normalized to sorted cell number within each subset before computing true diversity and Gini coefficients with the tcR R package. The overlap coefficient, calculated on TCRB nucleotide sequences, was used to measure repertoire sharing. As a proxy for the pre-selection repertoire, out-of-frame TCRB sequences from naive cells were analyzed. Imported from immuneACCESS, the table was reduced by TCRdb to in-frame sequences with V and J called. These copies leave out some clones; in studies compared against another copy, an unresolved V gene accounts for under half, and the cause of the remainder is not known. V and J calls and clone size are given by that table; D and trimming were obtained from the DNA. Recorded for this sample are almost 250,000 clones; roughly 14% of them occurred a single time. The top ten clones comprise about 0.03% of the sample.

The germline V gene (reference sequence) sets CDR1 to LNHDA and CDR2 to SQIVND. Trimming accounts for 5 bases at V and 0 bases at J, while the number of junction bases matched to no gene is 3. The CDR3 sequence holds 17 residues, the cysteine and phenylalanine included. Here the CDR3 DNA is all that survives: 51 bases in frame from base 1. Each donor gave one peripheral blood draw, averaging approximately 0.12 L, which was collected into heparinised tubes. A BD FACSAria II and a panel including CD45RO, CCR7, CD25, CD127, CD95 and CD27 were used to sort naive, central memory, regulatory and stem cell-like memory CD4+ T cells. All sorted populations exceeded 98% purity. Right away, PBMCs were isolated by Lymphoprep density gradient centrifugation and were stained directly, with no culture step. So that batch effects would be minimized, each experiment stained and sorted samples in pairs, pairing one healthy donor with one patient.

The V gene is TRBV19 and the J gene is TRBJ2-3, with 15 bases matching TRBD2. The origin of this receptor is a woman in her thirties or forties in good health. The specimen sequenced was naive CD4+ T cells from blood. This specimen's cell subset or site label, per the study, means: true naive CD4+ T cells. The DNA sequence follows: TGTGCCAGTAGTGTCGGACTAGCGGGGGGGAGCACAGATACGCAGTATTTT. Its protein product is CASSVGLAGGSTDTQYF.